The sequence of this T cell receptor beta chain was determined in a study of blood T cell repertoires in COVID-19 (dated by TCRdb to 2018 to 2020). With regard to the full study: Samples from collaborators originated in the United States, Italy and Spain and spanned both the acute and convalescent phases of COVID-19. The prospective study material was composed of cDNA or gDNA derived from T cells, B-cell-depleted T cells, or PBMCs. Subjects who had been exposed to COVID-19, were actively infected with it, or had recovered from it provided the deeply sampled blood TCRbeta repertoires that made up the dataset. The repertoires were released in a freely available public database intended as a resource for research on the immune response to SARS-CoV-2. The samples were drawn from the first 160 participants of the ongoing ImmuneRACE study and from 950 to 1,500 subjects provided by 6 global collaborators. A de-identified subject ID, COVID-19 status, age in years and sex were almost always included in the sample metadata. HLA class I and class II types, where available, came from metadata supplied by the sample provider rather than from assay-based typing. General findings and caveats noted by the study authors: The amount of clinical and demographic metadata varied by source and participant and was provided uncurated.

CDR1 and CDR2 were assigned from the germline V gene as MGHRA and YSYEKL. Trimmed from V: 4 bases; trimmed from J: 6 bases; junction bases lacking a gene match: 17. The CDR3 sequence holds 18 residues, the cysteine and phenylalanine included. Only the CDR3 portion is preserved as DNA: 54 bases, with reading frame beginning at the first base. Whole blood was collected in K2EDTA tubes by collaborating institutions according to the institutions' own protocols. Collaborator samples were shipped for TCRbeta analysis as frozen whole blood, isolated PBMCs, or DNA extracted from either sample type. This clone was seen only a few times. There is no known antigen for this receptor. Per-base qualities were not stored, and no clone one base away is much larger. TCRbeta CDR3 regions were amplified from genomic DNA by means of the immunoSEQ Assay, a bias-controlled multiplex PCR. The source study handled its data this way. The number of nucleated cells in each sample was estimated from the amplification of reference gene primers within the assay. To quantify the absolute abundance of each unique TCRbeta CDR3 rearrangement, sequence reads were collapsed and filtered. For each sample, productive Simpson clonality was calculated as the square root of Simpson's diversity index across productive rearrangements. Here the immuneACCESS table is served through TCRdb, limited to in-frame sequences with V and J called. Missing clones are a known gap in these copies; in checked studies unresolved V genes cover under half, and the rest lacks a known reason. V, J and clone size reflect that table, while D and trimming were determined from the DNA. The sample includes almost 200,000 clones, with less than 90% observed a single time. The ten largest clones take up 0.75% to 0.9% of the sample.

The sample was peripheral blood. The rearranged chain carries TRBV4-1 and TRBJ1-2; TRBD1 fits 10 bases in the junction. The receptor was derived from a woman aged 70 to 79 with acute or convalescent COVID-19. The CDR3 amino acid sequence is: CASSLTGTGVGVSNGYTF. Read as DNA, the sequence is TGCGCCAGCAGCCTCACCGGGACAGGGGTGGGAGTTTCAAATGGCTACACCTTC.